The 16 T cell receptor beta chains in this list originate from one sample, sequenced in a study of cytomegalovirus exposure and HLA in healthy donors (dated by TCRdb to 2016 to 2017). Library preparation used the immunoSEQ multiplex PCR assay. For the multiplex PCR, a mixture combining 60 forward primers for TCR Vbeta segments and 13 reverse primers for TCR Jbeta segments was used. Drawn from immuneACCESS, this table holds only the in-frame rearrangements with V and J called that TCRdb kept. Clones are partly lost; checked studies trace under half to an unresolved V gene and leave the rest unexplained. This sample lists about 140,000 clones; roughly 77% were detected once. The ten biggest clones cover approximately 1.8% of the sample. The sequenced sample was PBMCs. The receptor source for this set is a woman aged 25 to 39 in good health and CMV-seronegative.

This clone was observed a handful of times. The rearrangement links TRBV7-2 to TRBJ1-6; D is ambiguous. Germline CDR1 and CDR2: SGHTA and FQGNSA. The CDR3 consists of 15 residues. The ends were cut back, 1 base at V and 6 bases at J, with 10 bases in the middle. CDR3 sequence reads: CASSLGPHSNSPLHF. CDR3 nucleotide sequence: TGTGCCAGCAGCTTAGGACCCCACAGTAATTCACCCCTCCACTTT.

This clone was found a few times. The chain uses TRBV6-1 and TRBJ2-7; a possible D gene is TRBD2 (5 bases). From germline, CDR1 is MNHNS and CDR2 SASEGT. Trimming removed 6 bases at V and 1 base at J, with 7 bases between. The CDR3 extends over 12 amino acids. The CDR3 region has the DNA TGTGCCAGCAGGAGCGGATCCTACGAGCAGTACTTC. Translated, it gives CASRSGSYEQYF.

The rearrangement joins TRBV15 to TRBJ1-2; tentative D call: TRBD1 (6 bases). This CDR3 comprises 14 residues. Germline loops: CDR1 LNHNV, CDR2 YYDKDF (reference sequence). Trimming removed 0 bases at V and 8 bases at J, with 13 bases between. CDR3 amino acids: CATSRDSQGKGYTF. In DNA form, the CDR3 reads TGTGCCACCAGCAGAGATAGCCAGGGGAAGGGCTACACCTTC.

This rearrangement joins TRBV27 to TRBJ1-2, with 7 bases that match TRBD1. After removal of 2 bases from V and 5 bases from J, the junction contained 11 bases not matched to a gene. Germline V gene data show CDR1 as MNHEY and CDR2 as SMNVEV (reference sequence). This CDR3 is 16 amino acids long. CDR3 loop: CASSLISEGAHYGYTF. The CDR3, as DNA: TGTGCCAGCAGTTTAATATCAGAGGGGGCCCATTATGGCTACACCTTC.

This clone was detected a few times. The CDR3 coding sequence is TGCAGCGTTGAATACGGGGTAGGTCAGCCCCAGCATTTT. This sequence encodes CSVEYGVGQPQHF. V usage is TRBV29-1 and J usage is TRBJ1-5; D remains ambiguous. CDR1 SQVTM and CDR2 ANQGSEA come from the germline V gene. The CDR3 sequence is 13 residues long. V gave up 2 bases and J gave up 6 bases, with 11 bases separating them.

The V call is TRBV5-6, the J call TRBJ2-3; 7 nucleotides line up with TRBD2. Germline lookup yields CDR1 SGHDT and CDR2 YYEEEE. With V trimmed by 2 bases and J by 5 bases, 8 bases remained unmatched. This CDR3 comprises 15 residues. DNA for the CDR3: TGTGCCAGCAGCTTCAGGGTGGGGGGGGGAGATACGCAGTATTTT. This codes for CASSFRVGGGDTQYF.

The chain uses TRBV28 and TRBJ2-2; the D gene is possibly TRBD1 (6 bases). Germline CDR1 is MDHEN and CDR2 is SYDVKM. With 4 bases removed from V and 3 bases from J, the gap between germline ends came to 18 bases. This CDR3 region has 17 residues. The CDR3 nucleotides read TGTGCCAGCAGTTCACCGAGCAGGGGAACTTACACCGGGGAGCTGTTTTTT. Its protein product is CASSSPSRGTYTGELFF.

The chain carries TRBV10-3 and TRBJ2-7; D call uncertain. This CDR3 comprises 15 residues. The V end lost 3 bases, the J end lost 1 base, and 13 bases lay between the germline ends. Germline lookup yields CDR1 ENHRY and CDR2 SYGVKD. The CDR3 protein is CAISDGRQESYEQYV. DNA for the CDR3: TGTGCCATCAGTGACGGTAGGCAGGAATCCTACGAGCAGTACGTC.

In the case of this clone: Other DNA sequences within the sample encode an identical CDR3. CDR3 bases: TGTGCCTGGAGCCCCGGACAGGGGAATTCACCCCTCCACTTT. Residues: CAWSPGQGNSPLHF. The rearrangement links TRBV30 to TRBJ1-6; the match to TRBD1 covers 9 bases. The CDR3 is 14 amino acids. The V segment lost 3 bases and the J segment 7 bases; nucleotides outside the gene matches: 4. CDR1 is GTSNPN, CDR2 SVGIG, per germline (reference sequence).

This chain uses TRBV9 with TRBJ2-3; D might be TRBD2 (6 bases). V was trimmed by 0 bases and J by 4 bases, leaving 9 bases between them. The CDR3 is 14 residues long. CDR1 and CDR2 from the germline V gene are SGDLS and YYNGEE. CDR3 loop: CASSVGAGPDTQYF. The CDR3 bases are TGTGCCAGCAGCGTAGGAGCGGGTCCAGATACGCAGTATTTT.

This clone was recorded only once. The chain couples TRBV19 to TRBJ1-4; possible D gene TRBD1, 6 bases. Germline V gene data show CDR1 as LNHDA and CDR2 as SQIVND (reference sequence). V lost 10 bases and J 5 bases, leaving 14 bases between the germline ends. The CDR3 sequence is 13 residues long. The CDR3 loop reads CATRTAWNEKLFF. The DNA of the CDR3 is TGTGCCACCAGGACAGCGTGGAATGAAAAACTGTTTTTT.

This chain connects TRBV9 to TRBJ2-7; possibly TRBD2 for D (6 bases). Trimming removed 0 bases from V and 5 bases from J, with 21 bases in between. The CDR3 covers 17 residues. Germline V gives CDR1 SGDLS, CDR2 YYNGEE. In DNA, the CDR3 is TGTGCCAGCAGCGTAGCTCTCGGAGGCGGGAAAAACGACGAGCAGTACTTC. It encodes CASSVALGGGKNDEQYF.

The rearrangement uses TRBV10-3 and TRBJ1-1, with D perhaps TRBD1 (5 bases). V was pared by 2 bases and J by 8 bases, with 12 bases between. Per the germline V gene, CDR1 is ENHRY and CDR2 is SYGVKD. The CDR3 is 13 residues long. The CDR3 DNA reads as TGTGCCATCAGTGAGGGGACTACAGTCGAAGCTTTCTTT. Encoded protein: CAISEGTTVEAFF.

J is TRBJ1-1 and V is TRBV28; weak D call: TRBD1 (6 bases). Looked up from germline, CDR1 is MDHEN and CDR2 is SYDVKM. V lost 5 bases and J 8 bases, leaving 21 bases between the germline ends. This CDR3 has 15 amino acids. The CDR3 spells CASSLPPGGRGEAFF. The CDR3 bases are TGTGCCAGCAGTCTACCCCCGGGGGGCAGAGGCGAAGCTTTCTTT.

CDR3 sequence reads: CASSFSKNTEAFF. CDR3 DNA: TGTGCCAGCAGCTTTAGTAAGAACACTGAAGCTTTCTTT. The chain joins TRBV5-8 to TRBJ1-1; D unclear. Germline loops: CDR1 SGHTS, CDR2 YDEGEE. V gave up 2 bases and J gave up 1 base, with 6 bases separating them. The CDR3 runs to 13 residues.

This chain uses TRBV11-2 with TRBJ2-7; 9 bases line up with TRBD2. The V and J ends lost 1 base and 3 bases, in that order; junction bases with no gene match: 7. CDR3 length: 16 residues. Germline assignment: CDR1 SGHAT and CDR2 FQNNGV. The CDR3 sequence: CASSLVGPSGVYEQYF. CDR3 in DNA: TGTGCCAGCAGCTTAGTTGGTCCTAGCGGGGTCTACGAGCAGTACTTC.